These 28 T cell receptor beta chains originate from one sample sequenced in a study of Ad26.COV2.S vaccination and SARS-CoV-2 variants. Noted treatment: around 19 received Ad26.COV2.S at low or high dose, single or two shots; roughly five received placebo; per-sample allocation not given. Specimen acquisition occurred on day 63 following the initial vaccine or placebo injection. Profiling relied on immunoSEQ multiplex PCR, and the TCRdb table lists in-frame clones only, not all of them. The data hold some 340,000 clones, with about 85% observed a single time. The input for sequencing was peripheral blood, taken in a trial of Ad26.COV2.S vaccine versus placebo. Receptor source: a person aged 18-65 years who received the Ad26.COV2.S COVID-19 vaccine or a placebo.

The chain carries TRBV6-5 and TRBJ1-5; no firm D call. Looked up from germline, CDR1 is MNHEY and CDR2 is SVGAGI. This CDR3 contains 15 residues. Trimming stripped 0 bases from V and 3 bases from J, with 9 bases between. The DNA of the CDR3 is TGTGCCAGCAGTTACTCTGCAGGAAACAATCAGCCCCAGCATTTT. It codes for CASSYSAGNNQPQHF.

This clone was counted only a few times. The CDR3 sequence: CAISVRDDEQFF. The CDR3 DNA reads TGTGCCATCAGTGTTCGGGACGATGAGCAGTTCTTC. This rearrangement joins TRBV10-3 to TRBJ2-1, with D perhaps given as TRBD1 or TRBD2 (5 bases each). Germline lookup yields CDR1 ENHRY and CDR2 SYGVKD. Trimming stripped 4 bases from V and 8 bases from J, with 9 bases between. The length of the CDR3 is 12 residues.

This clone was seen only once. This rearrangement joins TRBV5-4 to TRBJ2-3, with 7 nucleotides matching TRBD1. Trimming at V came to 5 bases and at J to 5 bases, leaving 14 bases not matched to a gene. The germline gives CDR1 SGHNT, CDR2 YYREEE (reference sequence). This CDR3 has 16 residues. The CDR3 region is CASRTDRRIGGDTQYF. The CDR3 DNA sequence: TGTGCCAGCAGGACGGACAGGAGAATTGGTGGAGATACGCAGTATTTT.

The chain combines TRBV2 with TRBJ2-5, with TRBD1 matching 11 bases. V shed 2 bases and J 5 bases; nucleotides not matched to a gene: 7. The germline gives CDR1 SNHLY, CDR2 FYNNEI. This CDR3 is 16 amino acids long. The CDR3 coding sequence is TGTGCCAGCAGTGAACCCCAGGACAGGGGGCAGGAGACCCAGTACTTC. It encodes CASSEPQDRGQETQYF.

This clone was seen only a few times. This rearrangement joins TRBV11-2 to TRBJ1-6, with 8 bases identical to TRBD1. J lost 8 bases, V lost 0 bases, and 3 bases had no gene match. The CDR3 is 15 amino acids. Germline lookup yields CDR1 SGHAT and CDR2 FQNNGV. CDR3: CASSLERQGHSPLHF. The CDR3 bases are TGTGCCAGCAGCTTAGAAAGACAGGGGCATTCACCCCTCCACTTT.

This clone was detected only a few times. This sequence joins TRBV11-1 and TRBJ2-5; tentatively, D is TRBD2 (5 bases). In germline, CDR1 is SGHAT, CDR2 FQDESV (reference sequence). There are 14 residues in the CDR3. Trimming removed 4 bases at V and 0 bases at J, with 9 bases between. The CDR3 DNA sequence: TGTGCCAGCAGCTCTAAGCGGTACCAAGAGACCCAGTACTTC. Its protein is CASSSKRYQETQYF. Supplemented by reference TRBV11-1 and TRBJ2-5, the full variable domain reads EAEVAQSPRYKITEKSQAVAFWCDPISGHATLYWYRQILGQGPELLVQFQDESVVDDSQLPKDRFSAERLKGVDSTLKIQPAELGDSAMYLCASSSKRYQETQYFGPGTRLLVL.

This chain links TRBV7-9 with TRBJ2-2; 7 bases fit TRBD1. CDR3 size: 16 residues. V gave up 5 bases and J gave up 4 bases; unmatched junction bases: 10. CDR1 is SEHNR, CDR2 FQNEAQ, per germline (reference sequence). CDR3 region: CASSPTRGGSTGELFF. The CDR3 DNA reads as TGTGCCAGCAGCCCTACGCGAGGGGGCTCCACCGGGGAGCTGTTTTTT.

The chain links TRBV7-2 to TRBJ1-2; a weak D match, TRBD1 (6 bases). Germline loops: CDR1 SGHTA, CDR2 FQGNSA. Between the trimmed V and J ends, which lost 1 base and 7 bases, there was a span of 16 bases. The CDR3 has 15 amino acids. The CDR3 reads CASSLVGQGTSGYTF. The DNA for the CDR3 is TGTGCCAGCAGCTTAGTGGGGCAGGGGACGAGTGGCTACACCTTC.

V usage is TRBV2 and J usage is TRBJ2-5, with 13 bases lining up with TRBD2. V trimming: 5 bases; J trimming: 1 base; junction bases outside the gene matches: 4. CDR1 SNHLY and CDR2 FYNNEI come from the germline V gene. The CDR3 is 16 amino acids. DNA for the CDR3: TGTGCCAGCAGTCGTGGACTAGCGGGAGCCCAAGAGACCCAGTACTTC. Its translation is CASSRGLAGAQETQYF. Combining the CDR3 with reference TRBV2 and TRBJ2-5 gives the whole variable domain EPEVTQTPSHQVTQMGQEVILRCVPISNHLYFYWYRQILGQKVEFLVSFYNNEISEKSEIFDDQFSVERPDGSNFTLKIRSTKLEDSAMYFCASSRGLAGAQETQYFGPGTRLLVL.

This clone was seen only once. CDR3 DNA: TGTGCCAGCTCGATGGACAGGGGTTCGGGAGAGCAGTACTTC. Its protein product is CASSMDRGSGEQYF. The chain has TRBV2 and TRBJ2-7, with 9 bases fitting TRBD1. The CDR3 has 14 residues. V dropped 8 bases and J dropped 7; count of bases not matched to a gene: 12. Germline CDR1 reads SNHLY; CDR2 reads FYNNEI.

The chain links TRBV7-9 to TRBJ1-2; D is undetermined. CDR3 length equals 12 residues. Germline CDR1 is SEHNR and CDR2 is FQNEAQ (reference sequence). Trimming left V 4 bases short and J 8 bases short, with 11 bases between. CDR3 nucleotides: TGTGCCAGCAGCTCCACGGGCTGGGGCTACACCTTC. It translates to CASSSTGWGYTF.

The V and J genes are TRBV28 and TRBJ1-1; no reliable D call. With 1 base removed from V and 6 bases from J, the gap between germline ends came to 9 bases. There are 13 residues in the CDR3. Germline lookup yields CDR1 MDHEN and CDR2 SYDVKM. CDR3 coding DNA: TGTGCCAGCAGTTTATTGAGTACAGCTGAAGCTTTCTTT. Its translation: CASSLLSTAEAFF. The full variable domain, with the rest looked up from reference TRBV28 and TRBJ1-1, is DVKVTQSSRYLVKRTGEKVFLECVQDMDHENMFWYRQDPGLGLRLIYFSYDVKMKEKGDIPEGYSVSREKKERFSLILESASTNQTSMYLCASSLLSTAEAFFGQGTRLTVV.

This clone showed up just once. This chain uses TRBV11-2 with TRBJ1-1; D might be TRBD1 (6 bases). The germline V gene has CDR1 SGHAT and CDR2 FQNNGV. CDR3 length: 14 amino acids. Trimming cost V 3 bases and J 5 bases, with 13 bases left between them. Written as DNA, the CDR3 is TGTGCCAGCAGCTTTGGCCCGGGACAAACTGAAGCTTTCTTT. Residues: CASSFGPGQTEAFF.

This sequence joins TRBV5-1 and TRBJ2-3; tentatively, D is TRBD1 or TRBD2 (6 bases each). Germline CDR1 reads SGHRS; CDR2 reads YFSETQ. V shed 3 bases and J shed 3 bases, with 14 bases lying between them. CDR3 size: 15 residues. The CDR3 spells CASSYGGRLTDTQYF. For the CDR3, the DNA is TGCGCCAGCAGCTACGGGGGCCGTTTGACAGATACGCAGTATTTT.

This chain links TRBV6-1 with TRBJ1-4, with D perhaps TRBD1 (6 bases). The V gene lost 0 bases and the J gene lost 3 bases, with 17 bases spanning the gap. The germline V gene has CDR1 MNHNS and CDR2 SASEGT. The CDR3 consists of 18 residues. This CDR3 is CASSEAVRGSVANEKLFF. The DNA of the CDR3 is TGTGCCAGCAGTGAAGCTGTCAGGGGATCGGTAGCTAATGAAAAACTGTTTTTT.

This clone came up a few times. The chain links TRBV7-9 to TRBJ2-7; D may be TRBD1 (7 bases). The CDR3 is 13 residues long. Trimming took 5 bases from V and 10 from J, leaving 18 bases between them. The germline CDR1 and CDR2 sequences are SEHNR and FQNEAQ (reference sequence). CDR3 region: CASSRGTAYTQYF. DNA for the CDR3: TGTGCCAGCAGCCGCGGGACAGCCTATACCCAGTACTTC.

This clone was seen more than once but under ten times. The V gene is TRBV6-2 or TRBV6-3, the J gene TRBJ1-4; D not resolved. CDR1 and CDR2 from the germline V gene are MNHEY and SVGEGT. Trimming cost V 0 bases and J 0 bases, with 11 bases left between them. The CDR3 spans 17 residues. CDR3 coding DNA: TGTGCCAGCAGTTACTCGTCCAGGTTCTCAACTAATGAAAAACTGTTTTTT. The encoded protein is CASSYSSRFSTNEKLFF.

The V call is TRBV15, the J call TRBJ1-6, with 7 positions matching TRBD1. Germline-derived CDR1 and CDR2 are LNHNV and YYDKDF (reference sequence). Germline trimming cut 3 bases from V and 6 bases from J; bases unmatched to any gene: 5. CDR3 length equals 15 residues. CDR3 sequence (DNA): TGTGCCACCAGCAGTTACAGGGGTCTTAATTCACCCCTCCACTTT. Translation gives CATSSYRGLNSPLHF.

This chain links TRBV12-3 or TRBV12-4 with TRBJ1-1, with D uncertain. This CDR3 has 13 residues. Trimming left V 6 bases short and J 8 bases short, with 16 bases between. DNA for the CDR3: TGTGCCAGCAGCCCAACCCTACAAGGGGAAGCTTTCTTT. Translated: CASSPTLQGEAFF.

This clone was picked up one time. CDR3 sequence reads: CASSIPTGTSSDTQYF. The CDR3 DNA reads TGTGCCAGTAGTATACCAACCGGGACTAGTTCAGATACGCAGTATTTT. This chain uses TRBV19 with TRBJ2-3, with TRBD2 matching over 8 bases. Germline CDR1 and CDR2: LNHDA and SQIVND (reference sequence). This CDR3 has 16 residues. The V segment lost 2 bases and the J segment 4 bases; nucleotides outside the gene matches: 8.

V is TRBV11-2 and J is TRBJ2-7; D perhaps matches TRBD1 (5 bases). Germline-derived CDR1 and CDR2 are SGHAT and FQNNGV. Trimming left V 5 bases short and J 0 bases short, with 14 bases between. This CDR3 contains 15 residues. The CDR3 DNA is TGTGCCAGCAGCCAGGGTAGGGTGTCCTCCTACGAGCAGTACTTC. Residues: CASSQGRVSSYEQYF. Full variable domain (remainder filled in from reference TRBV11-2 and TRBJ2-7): EAGVAQSPRYKIIEKRQSVAFWCNPISGHATLYWYQQILGQGPKLLIQFQNNGVVDDSQLPKDRFSAERLKGVDSTLKIQPAKLEDSAVYLCASSQGRVSSYEQYFGPGTRLTVT.

CDR3 amino acids: CASGPSGQRGETQYF. The CDR3, as DNA: TGCGCCAGCGGACCTTCCGGCCAGCGCGGAGAGACCCAGTACTTC. The chain links TRBV5-1 to TRBJ2-5; D uncertain. Germline V lookup: CDR1 SGHRS, CDR2 YFSETQ. The CDR3 is 15 residues long. Trimming took off 7 bases at V and 4 bases at J, with 20 bases between the two ends. Full variable domain (missing parts from reference TRBV5-1 and TRBJ2-5): KAGVTQTPRYLIKTRGQQVTLSCSPISGHRSVSWYQQTPGQGLQFLFEYFSETQRNKGNFPGRFSGRQFSNSRSEMNVSTLELGDSALYLCASGPSGQRGETQYFGPGTRLLVL.

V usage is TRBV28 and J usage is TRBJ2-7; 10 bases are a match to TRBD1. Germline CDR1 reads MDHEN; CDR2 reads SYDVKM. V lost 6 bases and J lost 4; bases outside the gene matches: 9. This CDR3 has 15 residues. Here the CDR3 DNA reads TGTGCCAGCAGCGTTCCGCCGGGACAGGGGTACGAGCAGTACTTC. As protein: CASSVPPGQGYEQYF.

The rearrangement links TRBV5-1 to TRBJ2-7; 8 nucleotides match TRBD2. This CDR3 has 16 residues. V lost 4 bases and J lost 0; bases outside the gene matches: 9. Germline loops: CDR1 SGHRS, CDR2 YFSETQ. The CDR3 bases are TGCGCCAGCAGCCCGCTACGGGGGGGGGCCTCCTACGAGCAGTACTTC. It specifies CASSPLRGGASYEQYF.

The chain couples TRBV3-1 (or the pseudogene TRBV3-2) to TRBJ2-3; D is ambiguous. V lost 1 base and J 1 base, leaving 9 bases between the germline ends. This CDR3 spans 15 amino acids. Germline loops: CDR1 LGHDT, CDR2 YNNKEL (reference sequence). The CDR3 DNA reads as TGTGCCAGCAGCCAAGGGGTCGGACGCACAGATACGCAGTATTTT. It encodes CASSQGVGRTDTQYF.

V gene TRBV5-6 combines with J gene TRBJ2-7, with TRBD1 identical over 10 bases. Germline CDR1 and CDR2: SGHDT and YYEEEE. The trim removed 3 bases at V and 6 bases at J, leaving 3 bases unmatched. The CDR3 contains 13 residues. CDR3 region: CASSWGTGVEQYF. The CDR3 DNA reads TGTGCCAGCAGCTGGGGGACAGGGGTCGAGCAGTACTTC.

The CDR3 nucleotides read TGTGCCAGCAGCCAAGGGAGGACGAACACCGGGGAGCTGTTTTTT. The encoded protein is CASSQGRTNTGELFF. The rearrangement uses TRBV3-1 (or the pseudogene TRBV3-2) and TRBJ2-2; weak D call: TRBD2 (5 bases). This CDR3 is 15 amino acids long. Germline values: CDR1 LGHDT, CDR2 YNNKEL (reference sequence). V gave up 1 base and J gave up 0 bases, with 6 bases separating them.

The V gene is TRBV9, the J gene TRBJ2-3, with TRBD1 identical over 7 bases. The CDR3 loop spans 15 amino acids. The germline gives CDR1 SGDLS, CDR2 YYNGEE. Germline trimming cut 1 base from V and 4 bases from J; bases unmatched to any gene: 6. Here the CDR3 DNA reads TGTGCCAGCAGCGTAAAATTGCAGGGGGCAGATACGCAGTATTTT. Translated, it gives CASSVKLQGADTQYF.